The sequence of this T cell receptor (beta chain) was determined in a study of blood T cell repertoires in COVID-19 (dated by TCRdb to 2019 to 2021). Concerning the study at large: Collaborator samples came from the United States, Italy and Spain and covered acute and convalescent phases of COVID-19. Sample metadata almost always included a de-identified subject ID, COVID-19 status, age in years and sex. The samples were drawn from two sources: the first 160 participants of the ongoing ImmuneRACE study, and 1,254 subjects contributed by 6 global collaborators. A freely available public database, intended as a resource for researchers studying the immune response to SARS-CoV-2, is where the repertoires were released. Subjects who had been exposed to COVID-19, were actively infected with it, or had recovered from it provided the deeply sampled blood TCRbeta repertoires that made up the dataset. The material from the prospective study consisted of cDNA or gDNA derived from T cells, B-cell-depleted T cells, or PBMCs. Where HLA class I and class II types were available, the types were taken from metadata supplied by the sample provider, not from assay-based typing.

About this clone: The specificity of this receptor is unknown. The input lacks base qualities; no much larger clone sits a single base away.

TCRbeta CDR3 regions were amplified from genomic DNA by means of the immunoSEQ Assay, a bias-controlled multiplex PCR. From the authors' description of their analysis: The number of nucleated cells in each sample was estimated from the amplification of reference gene primers within the assay. To quantify the absolute abundance of each unique TCRbeta CDR3 rearrangement, sequence reads were collapsed and filtered. Productive Simpson clonality was computed per sample as the square root of Simpson's diversity index over productive rearrangements. The table comes from immuneACCESS by way of TCRdb, which keeps in-frame sequences with V and J called. Part of the clones is missing from these tables; in studies checked, under half for an unresolved V gene and the rest for unknown reasons. V, J and clone size are taken as reported in that table, and D and trimming were inferred from the DNA itself. Present in this sample are around 180,000 clones, 88% of which were seen just once. Around a quarter of the sample rests with the top ten.

Collaborating institutions collected whole blood in K2EDTA tubes following their own protocols. For TCRbeta analysis, collaborators shipped samples as frozen whole blood, isolated PBMCs, or DNA extracted from either of those sample types. The research as a whole found: The quantity of clinical and demographic metadata differed by source and by participant and was supplied without curation.

The sequenced sample was peripheral blood. The clonotype originates from a man in his 60s with acute or convalescent COVID-19.

The DNA sequence follows: TGTGCCAGCAGCTTGGCGGCAGCTGTCACTGAAGCTTTCTTT. It translates as CASSLAAAVTEAFF. Recombination joined TRBV7-8 with TRBJ1-1, with the D gene not confidently named. V was cut back by 3 bases and J by 4 bases, leaving a gap of 12 bases between them. Including cysteine and phenylalanine, the CDR3 has 14 amino acids. Solely the CDR3 DNA is kept, with 42 bases framed from the first base. CDR1 and CDR2 are drawn from the germline V gene: SGHVS, FQNEAQ.